This T cell receptor beta chain was sequenced during a study of blood T cells in healthy people across ages. The overall study: With template switching, about one barcoded beta molecule was captured per two T cells.

Using a J-beta primer mix together with a sample-barcoded 5' primer, a second PCR was run for about 7 to 12 cycles. TCRdb fed the 5' RACE reads into MiXCR, producing one record per CDR3 protein. The sample yields about 1.6 million distinct CDR3 sequences, about 35% seen once. This CDR3 spans 12 amino acids. V was pared by 7 bases and J by 2 bases, with 7 bases between. This chain connects TRBV12-3 or TRBV12-4 to TRBJ2-3; D is unclear. The sample taken for sequencing was blood. This receptor was obtained from a woman in her twenties or thirties in good health. The DNA for the CDR3 is TGTGCCAGCAACCGGAACACAGATACGCAGTATTTT. Translating it yields CASNRNTDTQYF.